Listed below are T cell receptor delta chains from one sample, sequenced in a study of gamma-delta chains in newborns, infants, children. TCRdb re-called the reads using CATT. Of fewer than 8,000 delta-chain clones in the sample, roughly 0.7% were seen once. The specimen sequenced was blood. Every receptor here comes from a child who was a newborn, infant or young child, either healthy, febrile or measles-vaccinated (not recorded which). Each CDR3 is given with its conserved first and last residue.

>TRDJ3|20|TRDV2
CACDNANGGSLSWNTRQMFF
>TRDJ3|19|TRDV2
CACDSAWAPSSWDTRQMFF
>TRDJ3|20|TRDV2
CACDTWGIGGSSWDTRQMFF
>TRDJ2|14|TRDV2
CARIGGYATAQLFF
>TRDJ3|18|TRDV2
CACDTVGDNSWDTRQMFF
>TRDJ1|13|TRDV2
CACDVLGGDKLIF
>TRDJ3|20|TRDV2
CACDTVLGDTLSWDTRQMFF
>TRDJ2|15|TRDV2
CACESLGALTAHLFF
>TRDJ2|17|TRDV3
CAYPGGGYKALTAQLFF
>TRDJ3|16|TRDV2
CACDTIAGRDTRQMFF
>TRDJ3|17|TRDV2
CACDTVLGSWDTRQMFF
>TRDJ3|19|TRDV2
CACDTLGGPSSWDTRQMFF
>TRDJ3|20|TRDV2
CACDTLGAQLVPWDTRQMFF
>TRDJ3|20|TRDV2
CACDTTFRGPSSWDTRQMFF
>TRDJ1|14|TRDV2
CACDILGDQDKLIF
>TRDJ2|17|TRDV2
CACDVLGDASLTAQLFF
>TRDJ2|13|TRDV2
CACDTWGIAQLFF
>TRDJ3|19|TRDV2
CACDRLGAPISWDTRQMFF
>TRDJ2|14|TRDV2
CAFDPLGGAAQLFF
>TRDJ3|18|TRDV2
CACDTLGDTSWDTRQMFF
>TRDJ3|18|TRDV2
CACDVLGELSWDTRQMFF